Sequencing of this TCR beta chain was carried out in a study of cytomegalovirus exposure and HLA in healthy donors. Points from the study as a whole: Overall, roughly 170 TCR beta chains were annotated as cytomegalovirus-associated. It was in a later analysis that TCR association rates were seen to vary by HLA locus, highest for DRB1 and lowest for HLA-C.

The V gene end was trimmed by 8 bases and the J gene end by 10 bases; junction bases not matched to a gene: 1. The germline gives CDR1 MNHNS, CDR2 SASEGT. There are 12 residues in the CDR3. This clone was observed once. Its antigen is unidentified. A multiplex PCR was run with 60 Vbeta primers and 13 Jbeta primers. The method was immunoSEQ multiplex PCR; TCRdb's version includes in-frame clones alone and lacks a portion of them. The top ten hold approximately 5% of the sample, which has some 95,000 clones, roughly 71% seen once. The V call is TRBV6-1, the J call TRBJ1-6, with TRBD1 identical over 11 bases. The specimen was PBMCs. The TCR was taken from a woman aged 40 to 49 in good health and CMV-seronegative. The chain's CDR3 is CASGTGGSPLHF. CDR3 nucleotide sequence: TGTGCCAGCGGGACAGGGGGATCACCCCTCCACTTT.